This T cell receptor beta chain derives from a study of beta chain features in type 1 diabetes. By way of CD45RO/CCR7/CD25/CD127/CD95/CD27, the CD4+ regulatory, stem cell-like memory, central memory and naive cells were sorted. Study-wide points: TCRB CDR3s from Type 1 diabetes patients were moderately but significantly shorter in all four CD4+ subsets.

This CDR3 comprises 13 residues. Trimming cost V 1 base and J 4 bases; bases outside gene matches: 1. The V gene's germline CDR1 is GTSNPN and CDR2 SVGIG (reference sequence). Expressed TCRB transcripts were sequenced after all isolated RNA was converted to cDNA. It was found that naive, central memory and regulatory T cell samples averaged around 3.8 million reads. Sequencing used immunoSEQ multiplex PCR; TCRdb keeps in-frame clones, though not all of them. Among 55,000 to 85,000 clones listed, approximately 50% were seen once. In the case of this clone: What it recognizes is unknown.

The sequence was collected from a man aged 30-40 years with type 1 diabetes. The rearrangement joins TRBV30 to TRBJ1-5; TRBD1 matches at 7 bases. The sequenced material came from central memory CD4+ T cells from blood. The CDR3 nucleotides are TGTGCCTGGAGTGCAGGGGGGAATCAGCCCCAGCATTTT. Translation: CAWSAGGNQPQHF.